The sequence of this T cell receptor (beta chain) was determined in a study of blood T cell repertoires in COVID-19. Generated by immunoSEQ multiplex PCR, the TCRdb table keeps only in-frame clones and is missing some. The sample includes about 15,000 clones, roughly 85% of them seen just once. The trim removed 6 bases at V and 5 bases at J, leaving 10 bases unmatched. The CDR3 is 14 amino acids. Per germline, CDR1 KGHSH and CDR2 LQKENI. Sequencing used peripheral blood. The V gene is TRBV18, the J gene TRBJ2-7, with 7 positions matching TRBD1. This TCR derives from a human donor with active COVID-19. The donor label of this sample is uncertain. The CDR3 region is CASSQQGSANEQYF. CDR3 nucleotide sequence: TGTGCCAGCTCGCAACAGGGGAGCGCAAACGAGCAGTACTTC.